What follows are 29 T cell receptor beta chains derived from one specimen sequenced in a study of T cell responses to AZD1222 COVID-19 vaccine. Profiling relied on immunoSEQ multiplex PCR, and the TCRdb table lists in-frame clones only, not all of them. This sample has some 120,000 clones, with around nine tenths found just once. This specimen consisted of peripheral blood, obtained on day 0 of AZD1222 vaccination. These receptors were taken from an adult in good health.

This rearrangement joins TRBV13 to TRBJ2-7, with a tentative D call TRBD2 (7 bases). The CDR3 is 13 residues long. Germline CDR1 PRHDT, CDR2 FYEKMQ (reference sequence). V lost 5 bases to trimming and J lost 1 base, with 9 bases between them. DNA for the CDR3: TGTGCCAGCAGCGGGGGGGCTTCCTACGAGCAGTACTTC. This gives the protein CASSGGASYEQYF.

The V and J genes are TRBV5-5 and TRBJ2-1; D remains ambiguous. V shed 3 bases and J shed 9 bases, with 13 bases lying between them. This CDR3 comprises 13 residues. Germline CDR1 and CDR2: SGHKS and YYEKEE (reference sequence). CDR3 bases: TGTGCCAGCAGCTCTATAGATAAGGCTGAGCAGTTCTTC. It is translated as CASSSIDKAEQFF.

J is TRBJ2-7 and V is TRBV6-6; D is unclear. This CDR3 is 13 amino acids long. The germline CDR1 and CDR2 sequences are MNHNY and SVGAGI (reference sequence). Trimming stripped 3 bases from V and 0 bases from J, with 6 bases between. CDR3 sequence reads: CASSYENSYEQYF. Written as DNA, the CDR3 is TGTGCCAGCAGTTATGAGAACTCCTACGAGCAGTACTTC.

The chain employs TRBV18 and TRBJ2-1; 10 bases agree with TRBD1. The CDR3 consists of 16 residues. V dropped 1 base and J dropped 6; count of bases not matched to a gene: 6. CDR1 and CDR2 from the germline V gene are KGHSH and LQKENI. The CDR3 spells CASSPQRTGGGNEQFF. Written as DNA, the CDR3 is TGTGCCAGCTCACCACAGAGGACAGGGGGTGGCAATGAGCAGTTCTTC.

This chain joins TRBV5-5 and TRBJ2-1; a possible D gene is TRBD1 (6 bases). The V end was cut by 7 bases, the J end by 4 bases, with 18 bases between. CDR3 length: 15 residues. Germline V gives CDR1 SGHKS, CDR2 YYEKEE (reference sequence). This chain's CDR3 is CASSRGRLEYNEQFF. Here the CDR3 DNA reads TGTGCCAGCTCGAGGGGGAGACTCGAATACAATGAGCAGTTCTTC.

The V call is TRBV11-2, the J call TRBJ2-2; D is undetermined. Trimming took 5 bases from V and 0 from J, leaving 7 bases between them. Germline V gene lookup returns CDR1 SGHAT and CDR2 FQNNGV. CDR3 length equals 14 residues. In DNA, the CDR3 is TGTGCCAGCAGCATGGGATCGAACACCGGGGAGCTGTTTTTT. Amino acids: CASSMGSNTGELFF.

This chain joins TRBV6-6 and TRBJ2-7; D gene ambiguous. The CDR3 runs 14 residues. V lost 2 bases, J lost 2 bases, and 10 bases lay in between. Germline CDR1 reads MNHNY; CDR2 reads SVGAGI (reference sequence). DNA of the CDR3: TGTGCCAGCAGTTACCCGAACATCCCCTACGAGCAGTACTTC. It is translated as CASSYPNIPYEQYF.

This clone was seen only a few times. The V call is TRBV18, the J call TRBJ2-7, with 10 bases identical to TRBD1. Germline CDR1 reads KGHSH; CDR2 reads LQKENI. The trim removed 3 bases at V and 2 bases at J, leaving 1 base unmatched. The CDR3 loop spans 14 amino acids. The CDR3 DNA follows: TGTGCCAGCTCACCGGGACAGGGGCCCTACGAGCAGTACTTC. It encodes CASSPGQGPYEQYF. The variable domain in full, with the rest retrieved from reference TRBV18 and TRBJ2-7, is NAGVMQNPRHLVRRRGQEARLRCSPMKGHSHVYWYRQLPEEGLKFMVYLQKENIIDESGMPKERFSAEFPKEGPSILRIQQVVRGDSAAYFCASSPGQGPYEQYFGPGTRLTVT.

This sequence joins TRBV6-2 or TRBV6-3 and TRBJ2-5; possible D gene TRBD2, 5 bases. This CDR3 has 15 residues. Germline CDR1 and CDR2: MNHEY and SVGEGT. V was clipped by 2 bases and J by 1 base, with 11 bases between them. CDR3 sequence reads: CASSYIVGVQETQYF. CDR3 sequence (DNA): TGTGCCAGCAGTTACATAGTGGGAGTCCAAGAGACCCAGTACTTC.

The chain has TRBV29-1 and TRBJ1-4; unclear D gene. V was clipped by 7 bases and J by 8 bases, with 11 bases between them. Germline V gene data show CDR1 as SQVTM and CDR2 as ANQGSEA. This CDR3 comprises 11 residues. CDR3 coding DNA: TGCAGCGGGCGAAACGGGGAAAAACTGTTTTTT. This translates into CSGRNGEKLFF. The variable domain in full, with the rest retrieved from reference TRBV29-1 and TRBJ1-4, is SAVISQKPSRDICQRGTSLTIQCQVDSQVTMMFWYRQQPGQSLTLIATANQGSEATYESGFVIDKFPISRPNLTFSTLTVSNMSPEDSSIYLCSGRNGEKLFFGSGTQLSVL.

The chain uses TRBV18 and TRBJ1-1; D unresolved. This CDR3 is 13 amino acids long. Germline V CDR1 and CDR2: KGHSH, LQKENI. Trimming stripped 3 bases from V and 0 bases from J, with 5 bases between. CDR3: CASSPTVNTEAFF. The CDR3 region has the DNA TGTGCCAGCTCACCGACGGTGAACACTGAAGCTTTCTTT.

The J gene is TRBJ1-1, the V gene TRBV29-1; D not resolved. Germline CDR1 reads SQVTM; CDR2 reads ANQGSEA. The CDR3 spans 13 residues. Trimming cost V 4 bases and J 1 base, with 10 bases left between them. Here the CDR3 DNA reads TGCAGCGTTGGGTTCTCGCGGAACACTGAAGCTTTCTTT. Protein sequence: CSVGFSRNTEAFF.

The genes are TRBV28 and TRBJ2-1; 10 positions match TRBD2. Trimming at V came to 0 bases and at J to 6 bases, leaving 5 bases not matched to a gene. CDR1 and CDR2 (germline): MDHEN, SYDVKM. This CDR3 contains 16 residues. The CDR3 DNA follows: TGTGCCAGCAGTTTATGGGCCGCTAGCGGGAGCAATGAGCAGTTCTTC. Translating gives CASSLWAASGSNEQFF.

The CDR3 nucleotides are TGTGCCAGCAGCGTAGGGGCTGCCAGGGACAATGAGCAGTTCTTC. This sequence encodes CASSVGAARDNEQFF. The chain recombines TRBV9 with TRBJ2-1, with D perhaps matching TRBD1 (5 bases). CDR3 size: 15 residues. The V gene's germline CDR1 is SGDLS and CDR2 YYNGEE. V lost 0 bases to trimming and J lost 5 bases, with 12 bases between them.

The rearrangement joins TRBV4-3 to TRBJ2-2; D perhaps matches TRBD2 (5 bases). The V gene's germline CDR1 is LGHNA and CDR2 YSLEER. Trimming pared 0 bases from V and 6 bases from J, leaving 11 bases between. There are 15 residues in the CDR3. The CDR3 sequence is CASSQDFTSPGELFF. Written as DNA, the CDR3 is TGCGCCAGCAGCCAAGATTTCACTAGTCCCGGGGAGCTGTTTTTT.

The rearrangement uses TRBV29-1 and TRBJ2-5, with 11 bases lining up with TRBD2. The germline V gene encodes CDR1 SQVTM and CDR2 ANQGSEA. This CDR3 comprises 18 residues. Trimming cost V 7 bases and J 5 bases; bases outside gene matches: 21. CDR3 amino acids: CSAIFPGTSGSPGETQYF. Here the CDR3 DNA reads TGCAGCGCAATATTCCCGGGTACTAGCGGGAGCCCGGGGGAGACCCAGTACTTC.

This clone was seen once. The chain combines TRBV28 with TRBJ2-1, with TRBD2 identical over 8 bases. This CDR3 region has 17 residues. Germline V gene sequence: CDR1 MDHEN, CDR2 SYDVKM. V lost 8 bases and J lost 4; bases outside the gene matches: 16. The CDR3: CASAYPLLAAQYNEQFF. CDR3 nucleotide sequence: TGTGCCAGCGCCTACCCCCTACTAGCGGCCCAGTACAATGAGCAGTTCTTC.

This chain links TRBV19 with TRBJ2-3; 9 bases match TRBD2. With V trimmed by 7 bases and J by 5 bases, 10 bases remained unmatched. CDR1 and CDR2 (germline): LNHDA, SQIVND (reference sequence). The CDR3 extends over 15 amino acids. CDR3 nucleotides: TGTGCCAGTACCGCTAGCGGGATAAGAAAAGATACGCAGTATTTT. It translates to CASTASGIRKDTQYF.

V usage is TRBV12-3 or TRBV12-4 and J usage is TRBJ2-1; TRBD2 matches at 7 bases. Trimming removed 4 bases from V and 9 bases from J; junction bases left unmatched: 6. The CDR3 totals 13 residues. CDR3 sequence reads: CASSSGLVIEQFF. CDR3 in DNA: TGTGCCAGCAGTTCTGGACTAGTTATTGAGCAGTTCTTC.

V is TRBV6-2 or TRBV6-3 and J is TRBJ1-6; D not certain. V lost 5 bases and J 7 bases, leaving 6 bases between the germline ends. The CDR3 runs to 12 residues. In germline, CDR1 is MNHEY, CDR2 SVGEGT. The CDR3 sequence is CASSGPNSPLHF. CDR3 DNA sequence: TGTGCCAGCAGTGGACCGAATTCACCCCTCCACTTT.

The CDR3 here is CASSRTRWAGPGELFF. CDR3 bases: TGTGCCAGCAGTCGGACAAGGTGGGCAGGGCCCGGGGAGCTGTTTTTT. This sequence joins TRBV5-6 and TRBJ2-2, with TRBD1 as a possible D gene (5 bases). The length of the CDR3 is 16 residues. Per the germline V gene, CDR1 is SGHDT and CDR2 is YYEEEE. V was clipped by 5 bases and J by 6 bases, with 20 bases between them.

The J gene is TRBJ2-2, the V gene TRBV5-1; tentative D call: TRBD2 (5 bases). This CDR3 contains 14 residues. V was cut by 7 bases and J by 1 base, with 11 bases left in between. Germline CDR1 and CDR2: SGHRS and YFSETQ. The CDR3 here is CASQVRENTGELFF. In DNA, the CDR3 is TGCGCCAGCCAGGTGAGGGAGAACACCGGGGAGCTGTTTTTT.

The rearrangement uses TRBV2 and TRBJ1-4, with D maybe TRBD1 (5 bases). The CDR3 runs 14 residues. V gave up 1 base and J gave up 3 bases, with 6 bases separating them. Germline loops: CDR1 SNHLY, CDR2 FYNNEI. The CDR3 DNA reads TGTGCCAGCAGTGAAGGGACATCTAATGAAAAACTGTTTTTT. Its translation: CASSEGTSNEKLFF.

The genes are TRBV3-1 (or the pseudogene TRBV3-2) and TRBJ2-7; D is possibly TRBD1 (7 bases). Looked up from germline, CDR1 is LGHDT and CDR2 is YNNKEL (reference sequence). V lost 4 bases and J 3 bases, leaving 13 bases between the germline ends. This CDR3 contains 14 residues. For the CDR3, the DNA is TGTGCCAGCAGCCGCTCAGGGGGGAGCTACGAGCAGTACTTC. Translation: CASSRSGGSYEQYF.

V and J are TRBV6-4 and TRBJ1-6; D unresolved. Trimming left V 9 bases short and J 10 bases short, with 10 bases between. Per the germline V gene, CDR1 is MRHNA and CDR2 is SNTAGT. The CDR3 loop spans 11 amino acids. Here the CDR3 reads CARPPSSPLHF. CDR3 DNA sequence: TGTGCCAGACCCCCCTCGTCACCCCTCCACTTT.

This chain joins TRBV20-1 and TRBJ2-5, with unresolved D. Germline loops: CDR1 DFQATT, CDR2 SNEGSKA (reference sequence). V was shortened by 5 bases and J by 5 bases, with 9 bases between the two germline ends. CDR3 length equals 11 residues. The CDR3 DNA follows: TGCAGTGCTGTACAGTCCGAGACCCAGTACTTC. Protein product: CSAVQSETQYF.

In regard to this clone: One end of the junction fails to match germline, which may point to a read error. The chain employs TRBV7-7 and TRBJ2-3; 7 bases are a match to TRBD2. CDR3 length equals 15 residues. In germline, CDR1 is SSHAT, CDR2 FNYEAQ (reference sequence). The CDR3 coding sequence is TGTGCTAGCAGCTTAAGCGGGGTAGGCACAGATACGCAGTATTTT. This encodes CASSLSGVGTDTQYF.

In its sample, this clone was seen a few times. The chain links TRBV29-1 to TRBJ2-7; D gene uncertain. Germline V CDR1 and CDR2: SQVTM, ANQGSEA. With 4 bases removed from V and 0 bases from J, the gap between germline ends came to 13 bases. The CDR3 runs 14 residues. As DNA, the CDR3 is TGCAGCGTTGGAGACCCAATTGGCTCCTACGAGCAGTACTTC. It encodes CSVGDPIGSYEQYF.

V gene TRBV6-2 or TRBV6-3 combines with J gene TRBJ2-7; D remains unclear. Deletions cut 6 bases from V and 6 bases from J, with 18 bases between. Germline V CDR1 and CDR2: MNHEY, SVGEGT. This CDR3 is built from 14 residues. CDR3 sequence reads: CASSPHFGNSEQYF. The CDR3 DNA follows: TGTGCCAGCAGCCCACATTTTGGAAACTCCGAGCAGTACTTC.